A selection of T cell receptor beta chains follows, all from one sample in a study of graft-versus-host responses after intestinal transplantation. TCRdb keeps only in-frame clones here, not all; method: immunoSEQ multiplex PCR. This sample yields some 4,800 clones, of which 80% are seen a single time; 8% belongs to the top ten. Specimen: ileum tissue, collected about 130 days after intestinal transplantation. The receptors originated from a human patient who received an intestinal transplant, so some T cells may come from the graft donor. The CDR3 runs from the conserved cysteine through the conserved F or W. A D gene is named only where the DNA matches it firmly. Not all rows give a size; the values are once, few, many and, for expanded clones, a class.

CDR3: CASSAGPSYEQYF; DNA: TGTGCCAGCAGTGCTGGGCCCTCCTACGAGCAGTACTTC; J: TRBJ2-7; V: TRBV2; size: once; D: .
CDR3: CASSEGVEQYF; DNA: TGCGCCAGCAGTGAGGGGGTCGAGCAGTACTTC; J: TRBJ2-7; V: TRBV10-1; size: few; D: .
CDR3: CASSTNSGTYEQYF; DNA: TGTGCCAGCAGCACAAATAGCGGTACCTACGAGCAGTACTTC; J: TRBJ2-7; V: TRBV11-2; size: .; D: .
CDR3: CASSEGYF; DNA: TGTGCCAGCAGTGAAGGGTACTTC; J: TRBJ2-5; V: TRBV6-1; size: .; D: .
CDR3: CASSLREWYEQYF; DNA: TGTGCCAGCAGCTTAAGGGAGTGGTACGAGCAGTACTTC; J: TRBJ2-7; V: TRBV7-9; size: .; D: .
CDR3: CASSLGPSSGNTIYF; DNA: TGTGCCAGCAGCCTTGGACCGAGCTCTGGAAACACCATATATTTT; J: TRBJ1-3; V: TRBV6-1; size: .; D: .
CDR3: CASSRDRGNQPQHF; DNA: TGTGCCAGCAGCCGGGACAGGGGCAATCAGCCCCAGCATTTT; J: TRBJ1-5; V: TRBV11-2; size: .; D: TRBD1
CDR3: CASTRLAGAHNEQFF; DNA: TGTGCCAGCACTCGCCTAGCGGGAGCCCACAATGAGCAGTTCTTC; J: TRBJ2-1; V: TRBV25-1; size: .; D: TRBD2
CDR3: CASSHPSSYNEQFF; DNA: TGTGCCAGCAGCCATCCAAGCTCCTACAATGAGCAGTTCTTC; J: TRBJ2-1; V: TRBV6-5; size: .; D: .
CDR3: CASSEGGQGNQPQHF; DNA: TGTGCCAGCAGTGAAGGTGGACAGGGGAACCAGCCCCAGCATTTT; J: TRBJ1-5; V: TRBV6-1; size: .; D: TRBD1
CDR3: CASSQDYLREGYEQYF; DNA: TGTGCCAGCAGCCAAGATTATTTGCGGGAGGGCTACGAGCAGTACTTC; J: TRBJ2-7; V: TRBV4-2; size: .; D: TRBD2
CDR3: CAWTDRRDTEAFF; DNA: TGTGCCTGGACGGACAGGAGGGACACTGAAGCTTTCTTT; J: TRBJ1-1; V: TRBV30; size: few; D: TRBD1
CDR3: CASSRAGGDTQYF; DNA: TGTGCCAGTAGTAGGGCCGGGGGAGATACGCAGTATTTT; J: TRBJ2-3; V: TRBV19; size: .; D: .
CDR3: CASSFWTSGRYEQYF; DNA: TGTGCCAGCAGCTTCTGGACTAGCGGGAGGTACGAGCAGTACTTC; J: TRBJ2-7; V: TRBV13; size: .; D: TRBD2
CDR3: CASSPLTGQYGYTF; DNA: TGCGCCAGCAGCCCATTGACAGGGCAGTATGGCTACACCTTC; J: TRBJ1-2; V: TRBV5-1; size: .; D: TRBD1
CDR3: CASSFVEGRFTDTQYF; DNA: TGTGCCAGCAGCTTCGTGGAGGGTCGTTTCACAGATACGCAGTATTTT; J: TRBJ2-3; V: TRBV11-2; size: .; D: .
CDR3: CASSYNSGANTGELFF; DNA: TGCGCCAGCAGCTACAATAGCGGGGCGAACACCGGGGAGCTGTTTTTT; J: TRBJ2-2; V: TRBV5-1; size: .; D: TRBD2
CDR3: CSVAVYEQYF; DNA: TGCAGCGTGGCAGTTTACGAGCAGTACTTC; J: TRBJ2-7; V: TRBV29-1; size: once; D: .
CDR3: CAISAGNYNSPLHF; DNA: TGTGCCATCAGTGCAGGCAACTATAATTCACCCCTCCACTTT; J: TRBJ1-6; V: TRBV10-3; size: .; D: .
CDR3: CASSDSSYNEQFF; DNA: TGTGCCAGCAGTGACAGCTCCTACAATGAGCAGTTCTTC; J: TRBJ2-1; V: TRBV6-4; size: once; D: .
CDR3: CASSSGTSGGARTQYF; DNA: TGTGCCAGCAGTTCGGGGACTAGCGGGGGGGCGCGGACGCAGTATTTT; J: TRBJ2-3; V: TRBV6-5; size: .; D: TRBD2
CDR3: CASSRGAGELFF; DNA: TGTGCCAGTAGTAGGGGGGCCGGGGAGCTGTTTTTT; J: TRBJ2-2; V: TRBV19; size: few; D: .
CDR3: CASSSFEAGHCHEQFF; DNA: TGTGCCAGCAGTTCGTTTGAAGCGGGACACTGCCATGAGCAGTTCTTC; J: TRBJ2-1; V: TRBV28; size: .; D: .
CDR3: CASSYSGREAFF; DNA: TGTGCCAGCAGTTACTCGGGGAGAGAGGCTTTCTTT; J: TRBJ1-1; V: TRBV6-5; size: .; D: .
CDR3: CASRSPGRGSYEQYF; DNA: TGTGCCAGCAGGTCTCCGGGACGGGGCTCCTACGAGCAGTACTTC; J: TRBJ2-7; V: TRBV11-2; size: .; D: .
CDR3: CSVRSSSYNEQFF; DNA: TGCAGCGTTCGGTCGAGCTCCTACAATGAGCAGTTCTTC; J: TRBJ2-1; V: TRBV29-1; size: once; D: .
CDR3: CASSQDLGQGNTEAFF; DNA: TGTGCCAGCAGCCAAGATCTGGGACAGGGGAACACTGAAGCTTTCTTT; J: TRBJ1-1; V: TRBV14; size: .; D: TRBD1
CDR3: CASSYWGNQPQHF; DNA: TGTGCCAGCAGTTATTGGGGCAATCAGCCCCAGCATTTT; J: TRBJ1-5; V: TRBV27; size: once; D: .
CDR3: CASSEAVGATGELFF; DNA: TGCGCCAGCAGCGAGGCCGTGGGGGCCACCGGGGAGCTGTTTTTT; J: TRBJ2-2; V: TRBV5-1; size: .; D: .
CDR3: CASSEEGASGNTIYF; DNA: TGTGCCAGCAGTGAAGAGGGGGCTTCTGGAAACACCATATATTTT; J: TRBJ1-3; V: TRBV6-1; size: .; D: TRBD1
CDR3: CASSPGSPGTGELFF; DNA: TGCGCCAGCAGCCCTGGCAGCCCAGGGACCGGGGAGCTGTTTTTT; J: TRBJ2-2; V: TRBV5-1; size: .; D: .
CDR3: CASQGFSSYEQYF; DNA: TGTGCCAGTCAGGGGTTTAGCTCCTACGAGCAGTACTTC; J: TRBJ2-7; V: TRBV28; size: .; D: .
CDR3: CASSHPTYEQYF; DNA: TGTGCCAGCTCGCACCCAACCTACGAGCAGTACTTC; J: TRBJ2-7; V: TRBV6-4; size: few; D: .
CDR3: CASSSTVQEGKLFF; DNA: TGTGCCAGCAGCTCTACAGTCCAGGAGGGAAAACTGTTTTTT; J: TRBJ1-4; V: TRBV5-4; size: .; D: .
CDR3: CATSRAEQGSPLHF; DNA: TGTGCCACCAGCAGAGCCGAACAGGGTTCACCCCTCCACTTT; J: TRBJ1-6; V: TRBV15; size: few; D: .
CDR3: CATSRDLADYEQYF; DNA: TGTGCCACCAGCAGAGATCTGGCGGACTACGAGCAGTACTTC; J: TRBJ2-7; V: TRBV15; size: .; D: .
CDR3: CASIATTDTQYF; DNA: TGTGCCAGCATCGCGACCACAGATACGCAGTATTTT; J: TRBJ2-3; V: TRBV6-1; size: .; D: .
CDR3: CASSGISGVDNEQFF; DNA: TGTGCCAGCAGTGGGATTAGCGGGGTGGATAATGAGCAGTTCTTC; J: TRBJ2-1; V: TRBV6-6; size: once; D: TRBD2
CDR3: CASSPGQGDEQYF; DNA: TGTGCCAGCTCACCAGGACAGGGGGACGAGCAGTACTTC; J: TRBJ2-7; V: TRBV18; size: .; D: TRBD1
CDR3: CASSLNSLAGPYNEQFF; DNA: TGTGCCAGCAGCTTAAACTCGCTAGCGGGACCCTACAATGAGCAGTTCTTC; J: TRBJ2-1; V: TRBV7-6; size: .; D: TRBD2
CDR3: CASSWTGSVDNSPLHF; DNA: TGTGCCAGCAGCTGGACAGGGAGTGTCGATAATTCACCCCTCCACTTT; J: TRBJ1-6; V: TRBV5-5; size: .; D: TRBD1
CDR3: CASSSGQGTNEQFF; DNA: TGTGCCAGCAGCTCGGGACAGGGCACGAATGAGCAGTTCTTC; J: TRBJ2-1; V: TRBV7-9; size: .; D: TRBD1
CDR3: CASSLVRTDTQYF; DNA: TGTGCCAGCAGCTTAGTCAGGACAGATACGCAGTATTTT; J: TRBJ2-3; V: TRBV13; size: .; D: .
CDR3: CASSLATGTEAFF; DNA: TGTGCCAGCAGCTTAGCGACTGGGACTGAAGCTTTCTTT; J: TRBJ1-1; V: TRBV7-9; size: .; D: .